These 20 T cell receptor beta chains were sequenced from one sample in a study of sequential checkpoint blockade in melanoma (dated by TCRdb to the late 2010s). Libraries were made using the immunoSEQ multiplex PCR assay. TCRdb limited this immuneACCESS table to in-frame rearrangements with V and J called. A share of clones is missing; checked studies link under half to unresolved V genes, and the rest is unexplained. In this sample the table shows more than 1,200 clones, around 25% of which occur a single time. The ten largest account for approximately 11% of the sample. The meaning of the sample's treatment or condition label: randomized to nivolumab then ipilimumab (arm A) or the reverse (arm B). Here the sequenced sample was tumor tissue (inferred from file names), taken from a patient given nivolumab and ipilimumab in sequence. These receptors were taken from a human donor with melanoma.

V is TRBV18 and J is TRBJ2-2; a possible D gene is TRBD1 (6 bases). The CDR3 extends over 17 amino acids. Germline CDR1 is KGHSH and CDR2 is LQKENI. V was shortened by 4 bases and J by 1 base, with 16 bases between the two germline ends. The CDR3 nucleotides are TGTGCCAGCTCACGGCTTGGGGCAGGGGTGAACACCGGGGAGCTGTTTTTT. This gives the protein CASSRLGAGVNTGELFF.

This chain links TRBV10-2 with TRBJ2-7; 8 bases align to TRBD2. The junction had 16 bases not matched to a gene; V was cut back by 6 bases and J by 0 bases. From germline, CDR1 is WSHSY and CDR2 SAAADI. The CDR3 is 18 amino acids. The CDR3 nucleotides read TGCGCCAGCAGCGAAACTAGCGGACCGCGGGGAAGCTCCTACGAGCAGTACTTC. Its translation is CASSETSGPRGSSYEQYF.

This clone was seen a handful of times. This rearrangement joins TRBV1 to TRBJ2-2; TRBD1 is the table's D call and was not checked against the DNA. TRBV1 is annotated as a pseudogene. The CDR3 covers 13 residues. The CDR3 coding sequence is TGCGCCAGCAGTCCTCGACAATCCGGGGAGCTGTTTTTT. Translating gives CASSPRQSGELFF.

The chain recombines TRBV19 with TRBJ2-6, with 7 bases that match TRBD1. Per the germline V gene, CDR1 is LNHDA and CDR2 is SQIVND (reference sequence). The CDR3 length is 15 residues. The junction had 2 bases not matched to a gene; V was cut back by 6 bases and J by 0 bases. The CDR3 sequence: CASRQGSSGANVLTF. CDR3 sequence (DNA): TGTGCCAGTAGACAGGGGTCCTCTGGGGCCAACGTCCTGACTTTC.

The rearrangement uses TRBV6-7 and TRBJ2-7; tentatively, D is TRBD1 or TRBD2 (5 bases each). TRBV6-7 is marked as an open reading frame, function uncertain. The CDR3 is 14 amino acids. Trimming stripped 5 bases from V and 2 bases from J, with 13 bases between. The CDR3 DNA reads TGTGCCAGCAGTAGGGACGGGGAAGCCTACGAGCAGTACTTC. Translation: CASSRDGEAYEQYF.

DNA of the CDR3: TGTGCCAGCAGTTACTCGGGGGGGACAATCGACTACACCTTC. This translates into CASSYSGGTIDYTF. This chain joins TRBV6-8 and TRBJ1-2; D is possibly TRBD1 (6 bases). The V and J ends lost 0 bases and 10 bases respectively, with 15 bases between them. Per the germline V gene, CDR1 is MNHGY and CDR2 is SAAAGT. The length of the CDR3 is 14 residues.

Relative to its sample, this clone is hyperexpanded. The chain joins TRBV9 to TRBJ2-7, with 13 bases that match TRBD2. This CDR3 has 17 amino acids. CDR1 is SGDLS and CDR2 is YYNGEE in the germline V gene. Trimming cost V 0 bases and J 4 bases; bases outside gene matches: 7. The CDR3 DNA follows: TGTGCCAGCAGCGTAGCCCCCGGACTAGCGGGAGAGTACGAGCAGTACTTC. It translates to CASSVAPGLAGEYEQYF. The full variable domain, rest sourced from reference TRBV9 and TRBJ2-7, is DSGVTQTPKHLITATGQRVTLRCSPRSGDLSVYWYQQSLDQGLQFLIQYYNGEERAKGNILERFSAQQFPDLHSELNLSSLELGDSALYFCASSVAPGLAGEYEQYFGPGTRLTVT.

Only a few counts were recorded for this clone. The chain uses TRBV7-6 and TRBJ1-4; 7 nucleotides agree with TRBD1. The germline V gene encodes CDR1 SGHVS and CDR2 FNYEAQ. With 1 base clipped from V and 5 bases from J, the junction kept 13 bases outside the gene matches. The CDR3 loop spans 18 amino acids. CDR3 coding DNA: TGTGCCAGCAGCTTAGGTTTGGCAACAGGGGCGACAAATGAAAAACTGTTTTTT. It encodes CASSLGLATGATNEKLFF.

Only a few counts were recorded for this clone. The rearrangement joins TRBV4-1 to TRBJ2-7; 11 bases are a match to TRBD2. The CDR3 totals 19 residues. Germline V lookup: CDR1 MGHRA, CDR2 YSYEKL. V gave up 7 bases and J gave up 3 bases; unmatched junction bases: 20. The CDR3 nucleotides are TGCGCCAGCACAATAAGGGGGAGGCCTGGGACTAGCGGTAACTACGAGCAGTACTTC. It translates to CASTIRGRPGTSGNYEQYF.

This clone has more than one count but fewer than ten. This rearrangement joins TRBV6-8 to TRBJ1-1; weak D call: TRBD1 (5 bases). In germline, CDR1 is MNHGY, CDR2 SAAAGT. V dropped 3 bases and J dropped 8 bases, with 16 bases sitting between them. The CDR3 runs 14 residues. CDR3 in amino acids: CASSYSDTSQEAFF. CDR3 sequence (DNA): TGTGCCAGCAGTTATTCGGACACCTCTCAAGAAGCTTTCTTT.

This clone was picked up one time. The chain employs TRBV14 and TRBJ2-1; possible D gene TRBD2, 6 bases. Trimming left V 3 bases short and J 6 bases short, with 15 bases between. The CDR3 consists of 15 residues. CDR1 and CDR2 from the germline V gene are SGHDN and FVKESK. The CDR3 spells CASSQGRGPLNEQFF. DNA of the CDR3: TGTGCCAGCAGCCAGGGGCGGGGCCCCCTCAATGAGCAGTTCTTC. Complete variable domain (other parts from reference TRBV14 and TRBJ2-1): EAGVTQFPSHSVIEKGQTVTLRCDPISGHDNLYWYRRVMGKEIKFLLHFVKESKQDESGMPNNRFLAERTGGTYSTLKVQPAELEDSGVYFCASSQGRGPLNEQFFGPGTRLTVL.

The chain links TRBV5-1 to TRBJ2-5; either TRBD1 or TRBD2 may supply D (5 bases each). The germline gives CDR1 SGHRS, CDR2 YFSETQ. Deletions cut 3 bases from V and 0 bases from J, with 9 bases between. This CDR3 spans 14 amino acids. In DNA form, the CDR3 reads TGCGCCAGCAGCTCGGGACCCAACCAAGAGACCCAGTACTTC. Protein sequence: CASSSGPNQETQYF.

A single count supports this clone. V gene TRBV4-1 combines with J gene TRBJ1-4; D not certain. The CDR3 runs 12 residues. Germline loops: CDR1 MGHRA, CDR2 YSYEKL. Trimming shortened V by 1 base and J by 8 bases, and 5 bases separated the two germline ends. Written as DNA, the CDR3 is TGCGCCAGCAGCCAAGTCCGGGAAAAACTGTTTTTT. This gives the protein CASSQVREKLFF.

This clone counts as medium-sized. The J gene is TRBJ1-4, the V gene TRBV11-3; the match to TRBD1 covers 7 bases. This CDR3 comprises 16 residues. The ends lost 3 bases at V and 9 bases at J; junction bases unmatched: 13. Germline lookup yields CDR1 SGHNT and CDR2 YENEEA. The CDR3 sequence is CASSLADREARQKLFF. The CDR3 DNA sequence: TGTGCCAGCAGCTTGGCCGACAGGGAAGCTCGGCAAAAACTGTTTTTT. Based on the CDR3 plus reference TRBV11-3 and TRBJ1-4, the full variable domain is EAGVVQSPRYKIIEKKQPVAFWCNPISGHNTLYWYLQNLGQGPELLIRYENEEAVDDSQLPKDRFSAERLKGVDSTLKIQPAELGDSAVYLCASSLADREARQKLFFGSGTQLSVL.

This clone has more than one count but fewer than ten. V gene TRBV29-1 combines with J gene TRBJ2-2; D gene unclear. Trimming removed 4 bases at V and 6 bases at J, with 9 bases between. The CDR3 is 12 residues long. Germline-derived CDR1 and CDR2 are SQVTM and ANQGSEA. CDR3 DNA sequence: TGCAGCGTTGTCTCCGGGCCCGGGGAGCTGTTTTTT. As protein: CSVVSGPGELFF.

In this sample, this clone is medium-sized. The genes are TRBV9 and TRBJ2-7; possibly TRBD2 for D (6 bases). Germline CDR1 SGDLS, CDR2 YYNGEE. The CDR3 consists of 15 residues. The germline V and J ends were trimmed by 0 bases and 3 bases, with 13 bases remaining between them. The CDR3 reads CASSVDGGPYYEQYF. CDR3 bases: TGTGCCAGCAGCGTAGACGGGGGTCCTTACTACGAGCAGTACTTC.

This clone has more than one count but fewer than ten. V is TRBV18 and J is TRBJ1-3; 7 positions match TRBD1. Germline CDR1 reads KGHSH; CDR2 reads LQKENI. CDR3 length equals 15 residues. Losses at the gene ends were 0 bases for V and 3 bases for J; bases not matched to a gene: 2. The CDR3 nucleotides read TGTGCCAGCTCACCACCGGGACAGTATGGAAACACCATATATTTT. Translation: CASSPPGQYGNTIYF.

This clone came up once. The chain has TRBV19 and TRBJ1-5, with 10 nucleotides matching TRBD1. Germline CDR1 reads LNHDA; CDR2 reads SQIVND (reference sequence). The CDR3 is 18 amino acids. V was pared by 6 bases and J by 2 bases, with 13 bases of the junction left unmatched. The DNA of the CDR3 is TGTGCCAGTAGCCAGGGACAGGGGACGACTTTCGGCAATCAGCCCCAGCATTTT. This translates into CASSQGQGTTFGNQPQHF. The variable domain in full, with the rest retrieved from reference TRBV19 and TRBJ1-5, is DGGITQSPKYLFRKEGQNVTLSCEQNLNHDAMYWYRQDPGQGLRLIYYSQIVNDFQKGDIAEGYSVSREKKESFPLTVTSAQKNPTAFYLCASSQGQGTTFGNQPQHFGDGTRLSIL.

The CDR3 bases are TGTGCCTGGAGTGGAGGCATTTTGGGCAATGAGCAGTTCTTC. Its translation is CAWSGGILGNEQFF. This rearrangement joins TRBV30 to TRBJ2-1; D remains unclear. Germline-derived CDR1 and CDR2 are GTSNPN and SVGIG (reference sequence). The length of the CDR3 is 14 residues. V was trimmed by 1 base and J by 6 bases, leaving 13 bases between them.

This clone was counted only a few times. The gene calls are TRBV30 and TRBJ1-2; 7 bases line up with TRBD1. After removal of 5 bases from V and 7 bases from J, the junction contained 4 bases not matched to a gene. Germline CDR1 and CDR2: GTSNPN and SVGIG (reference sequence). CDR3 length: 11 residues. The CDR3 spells CAWGQVSGYTF. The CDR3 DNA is TGTGCCTGGGGACAGGTTTCTGGCTACACCTTC. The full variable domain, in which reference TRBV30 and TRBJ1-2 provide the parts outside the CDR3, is SQTIHQWPATLVQPVGSPLSLECTVEGTSNPNLYWYRQAAGRGLQLLFYSVGIGQISSEVPQNLSASRPQDRQFILSSKKLLLSDSGFYLCAWGQVSGYTFGSGTRLTVV.